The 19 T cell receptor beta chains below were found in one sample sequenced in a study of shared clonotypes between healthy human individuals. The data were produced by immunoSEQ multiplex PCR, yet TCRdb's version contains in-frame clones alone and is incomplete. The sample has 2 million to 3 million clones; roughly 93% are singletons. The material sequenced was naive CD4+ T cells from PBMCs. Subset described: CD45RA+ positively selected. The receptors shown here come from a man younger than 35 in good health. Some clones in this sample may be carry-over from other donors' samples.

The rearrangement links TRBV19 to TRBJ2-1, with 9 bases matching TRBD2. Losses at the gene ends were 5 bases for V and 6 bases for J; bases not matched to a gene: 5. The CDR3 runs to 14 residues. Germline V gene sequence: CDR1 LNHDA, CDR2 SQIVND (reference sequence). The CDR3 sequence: CASSVSGLANEQFF. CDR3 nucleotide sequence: TGTGCCAGTAGTGTCTCGGGACTAGCCAATGAGCAGTTCTTC. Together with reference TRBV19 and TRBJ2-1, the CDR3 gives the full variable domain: DGGITQSPKYLFRKEGQNVTLSCEQNLNHDAMYWYRQDPGQGLRLIYYSQIVNDFQKGDIAEGYSVSREKKESFPLTVTSAQKNPTAFYLCASSVSGLANEQFFGPGTRLTVL.

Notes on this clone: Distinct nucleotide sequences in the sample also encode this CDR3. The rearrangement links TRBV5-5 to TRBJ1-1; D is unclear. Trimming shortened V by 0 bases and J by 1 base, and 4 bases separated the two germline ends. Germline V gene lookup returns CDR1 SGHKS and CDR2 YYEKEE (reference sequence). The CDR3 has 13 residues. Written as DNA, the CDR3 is TGTGCCAGCAGCTTGGGGGGGAACACTGAAGCTTTCTTT. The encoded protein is CASSLGGNTEAFF.

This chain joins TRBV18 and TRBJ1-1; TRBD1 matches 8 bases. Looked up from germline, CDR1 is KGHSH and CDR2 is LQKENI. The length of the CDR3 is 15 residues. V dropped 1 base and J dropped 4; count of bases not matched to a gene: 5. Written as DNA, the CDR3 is TGTGCCAGCTCACCACAGGACAGGGTGGGCACTGAAGCTTTCTTT. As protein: CASSPQDRVGTEAFF.

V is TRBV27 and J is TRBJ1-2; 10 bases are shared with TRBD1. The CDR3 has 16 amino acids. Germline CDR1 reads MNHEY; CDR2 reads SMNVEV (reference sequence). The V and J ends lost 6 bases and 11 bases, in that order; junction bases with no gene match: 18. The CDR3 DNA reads TGTGCCAGCAGCCCCGGGACAGGGGCCCCGCGGGGGAGGTACACCTTC. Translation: CASSPGTGAPRGRYTF.

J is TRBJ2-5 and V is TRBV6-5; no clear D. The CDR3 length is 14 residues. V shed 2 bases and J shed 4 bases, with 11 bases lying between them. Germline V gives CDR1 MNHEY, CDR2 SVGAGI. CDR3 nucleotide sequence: TGTGCCAGCAGTTACGTCTGGCAGAGAGAGACCCAGTACTTC. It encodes CASSYVWQRETQYF.

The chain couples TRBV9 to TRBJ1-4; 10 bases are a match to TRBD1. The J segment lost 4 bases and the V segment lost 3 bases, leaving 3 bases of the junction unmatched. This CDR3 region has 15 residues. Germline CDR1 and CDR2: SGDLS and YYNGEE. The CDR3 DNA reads TGTGCCAGCAGCGGAGGGGACAGGGGTAATGAAAAACTGTTTTTT. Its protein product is CASSGGDRGNEKLFF. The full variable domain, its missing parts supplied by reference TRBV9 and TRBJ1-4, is DSGVTQTPKHLITATGQRVTLRCSPRSGDLSVYWYQQSLDQGLQFLIQYYNGEERAKGNILERFSAQQFPDLHSELNLSSLELGDSALYFCASSGGDRGNEKLFFGSGTQLSVL.

DNA of the CDR3: TGCGCCAGCAGCCACCGAATTCGAATAGCGGGACTTTTTTGGTTCTTC. It encodes CASSHRIRIAGLFWFF. The rearrangement uses TRBV4-3 and TRBJ2-1, with TRBD2 identical over 8 bases. Trimming at V came to 3 bases and at J to 15 bases, leaving 19 bases not matched to a gene. This CDR3 has 16 amino acids. CDR1 is LGHNA and CDR2 is YSLEER in the germline V gene.

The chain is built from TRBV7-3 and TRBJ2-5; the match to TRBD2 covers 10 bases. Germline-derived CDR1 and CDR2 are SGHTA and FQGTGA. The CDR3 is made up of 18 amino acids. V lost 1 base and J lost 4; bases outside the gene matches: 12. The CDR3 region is CASSLRPRSGRARETQYF. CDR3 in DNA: TGTGCCAGCAGCTTAAGGCCTCGGAGCGGGAGGGCCAGAGAGACCCAGTACTTC.

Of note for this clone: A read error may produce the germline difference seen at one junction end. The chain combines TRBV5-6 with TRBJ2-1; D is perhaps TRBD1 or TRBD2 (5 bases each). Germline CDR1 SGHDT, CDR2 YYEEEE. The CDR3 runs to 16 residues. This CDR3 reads CASSRALGTTYNEQFF. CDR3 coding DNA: TGTGCCAGCAGCCGGGCGTTGGGGACGACCTACAATGAACAGTTCTTC.

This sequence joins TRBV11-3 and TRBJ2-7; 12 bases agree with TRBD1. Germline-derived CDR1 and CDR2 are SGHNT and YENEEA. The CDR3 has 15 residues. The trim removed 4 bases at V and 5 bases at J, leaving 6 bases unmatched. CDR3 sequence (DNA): TGTGCCAGCAGCTCCCCCGGGACAGGGGGCGACGAGCAGTACTTC. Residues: CASSSPGTGGDEQYF.

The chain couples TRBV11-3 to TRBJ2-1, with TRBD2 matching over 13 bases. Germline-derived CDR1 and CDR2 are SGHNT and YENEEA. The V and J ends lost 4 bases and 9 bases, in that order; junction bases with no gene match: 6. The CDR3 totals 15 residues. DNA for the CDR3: TGTGCCAGCAGCTGGGGACTAGCGGGAATGGGTGAGCAGTTCTTC. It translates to CASSWGLAGMGEQFF.

The CDR3 DNA sequence: TGTGCCAGTAACCAACAGGGGAGGATGAATGAGCAGTTCTTC. Residues: CASNQQGRMNEQFF. The V and J genes are TRBV19 and TRBJ2-1, with TRBD1 as a possible D gene (7 bases). Trimming cost V 7 bases and J 7 bases, with 17 bases left between them. This CDR3 contains 14 residues. Germline V gene lookup returns CDR1 LNHDA and CDR2 SQIVND (reference sequence).

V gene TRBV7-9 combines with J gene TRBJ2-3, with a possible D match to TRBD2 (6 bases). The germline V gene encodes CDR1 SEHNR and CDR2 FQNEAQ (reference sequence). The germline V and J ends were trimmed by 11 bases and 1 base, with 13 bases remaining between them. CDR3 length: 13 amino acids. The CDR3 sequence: CAGRASGTDTQYF. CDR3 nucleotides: TGTGCCGGGCGGGCTAGCGGCACAGATACGCAGTATTTT.

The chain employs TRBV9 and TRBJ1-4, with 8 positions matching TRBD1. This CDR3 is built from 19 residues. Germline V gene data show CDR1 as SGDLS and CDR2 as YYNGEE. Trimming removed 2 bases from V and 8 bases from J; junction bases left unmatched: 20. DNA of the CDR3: TGTGCCAGCAGCGTCTCGTACGGACAGGGAGGAAGGGGTCGGGAAAAACTGTTTTTT. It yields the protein CASSVSYGQGGRGREKLFF.

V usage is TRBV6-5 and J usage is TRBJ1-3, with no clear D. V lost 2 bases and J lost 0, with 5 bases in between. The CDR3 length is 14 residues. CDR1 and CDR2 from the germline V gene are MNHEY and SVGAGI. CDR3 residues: CASSYGSSGNTIYF. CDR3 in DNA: TGTGCCAGCAGTTACGGCAGCTCTGGAAACACCATATATTTT.

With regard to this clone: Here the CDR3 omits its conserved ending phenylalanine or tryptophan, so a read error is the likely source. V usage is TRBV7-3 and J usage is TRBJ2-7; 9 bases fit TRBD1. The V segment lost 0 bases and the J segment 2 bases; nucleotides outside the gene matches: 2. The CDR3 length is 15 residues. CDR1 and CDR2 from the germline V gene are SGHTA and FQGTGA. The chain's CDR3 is CASSLTGTGPYEQYL. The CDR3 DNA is TGTGCCAGCAGCTTAACGGGGACAGGGCCCTACGAGCAGTACCTC.

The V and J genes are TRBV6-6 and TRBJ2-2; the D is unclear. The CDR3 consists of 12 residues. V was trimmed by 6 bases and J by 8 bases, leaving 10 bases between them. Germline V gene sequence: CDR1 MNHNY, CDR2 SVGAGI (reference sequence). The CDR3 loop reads CASSPFLGELFF. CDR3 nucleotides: TGTGCCAGCAGCCCTTTTTTGGGGGAGCTGTTTTTT.

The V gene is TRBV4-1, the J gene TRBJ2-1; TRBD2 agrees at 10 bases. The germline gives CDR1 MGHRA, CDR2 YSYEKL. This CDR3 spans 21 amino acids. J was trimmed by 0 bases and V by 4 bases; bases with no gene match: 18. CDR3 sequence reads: CASSLAGGTSESRYSYNEQFF. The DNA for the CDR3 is TGCGCCAGCAGCCTAGCAGGTGGGACTAGCGAAAGCCGCTACTCCTACAATGAGCAGTTCTTC.

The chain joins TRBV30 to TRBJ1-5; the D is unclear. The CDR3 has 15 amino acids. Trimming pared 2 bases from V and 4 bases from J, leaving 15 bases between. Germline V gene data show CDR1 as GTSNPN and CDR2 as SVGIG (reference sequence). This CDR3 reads CAWSLGTPGNQPQHF. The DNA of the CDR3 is TGTGCCTGGAGTTTGGGCACCCCGGGGAATCAGCCCCAGCATTTT.